The rows below give T cell receptor beta chains drawn from one sample of a study of T cells in localized non-small cell lung cancer. The method was immunoSEQ multiplex PCR; TCRdb's version includes in-frame clones alone and lacks a portion of them. The table includes nearly 4,500 clones, 20% to 25% detected once. The material was lung tumor tissue, obtained before any cancer treatment. These receptors were taken from a female donor of 60 years or more with stage I lung adenocarcinoma. The CDR3 runs from the conserved cysteine through the conserved F or W. A D gene is named only where the DNA matches it firmly. For some rows the clone size is stated as once, few or many, or as a class when expanded; others skip it.

j_gene: TRBJ1-2
abundance: medium-sized
v_gene: TRBV11-3
d_gene: TRBD1
CDR3nt: TGTGCCAGCAGCTTAGATTCGGGACAGCAAATGACTGCATATGGCTACACCTTC
CDR3aa: CASSLDSGQQMTAYGYTF

j_gene: TRBJ2-4
abundance: few
v_gene: TRBV11-3
d_gene: .
CDR3nt: TGTGCCAGCACCCGAGGGGGTCCCAAAAACATTCAGTACTTC
CDR3aa: CASTRGGPKNIQYF

j_gene: TRBJ2-6
abundance: .
v_gene: TRBV9
d_gene: TRBD1
CDR3nt: TGTGCCAGCAGCGTAGTCCCGGGACAGGGGGCTGGGGCCAACGTCCTGACTTTC
CDR3aa: CASSVVPGQGAGANVLTF

j_gene: TRBJ2-7
abundance: medium-sized
v_gene: TRBV18
d_gene: .
CDR3nt: TGTGCCAGCTCACCGGCCAAGGACTACGAGCAGTACTTC
CDR3aa: CASSPAKDYEQYF

j_gene: TRBJ1-6
abundance: few
v_gene: TRBV11-3
d_gene: TRBD1
CDR3nt: TGTGCCAGCAGCTCGACAGGGGACCCTTCACCCCTCCACTTT
CDR3aa: CASSSTGDPSPLHF

j_gene: TRBJ1-5
abundance: .
v_gene: TRBV11-3
d_gene: TRBD1
CDR3nt: TGTGCCAGCAGCCCCGACAGGGTTGATCAGCCCCAGCATTTT
CDR3aa: CASSPDRVDQPQHF

j_gene: TRBJ2-5
abundance: .
v_gene: TRBV30
d_gene: .
CDR3nt: TGTGCCTGGAGGGGACCCAATCGTGCAGAGACCCAGTACTTC
CDR3aa: CAWRGPNRAETQYF

j_gene: TRBJ2-1
abundance: few
v_gene: TRBV19
d_gene: .
CDR3nt: TGTGCCAGTAATCCCCCAGGGCTAACCTACAATGAGCAGTTCTTC
CDR3aa: CASNPPGLTYNEQFF

j_gene: TRBJ2-2
abundance: .
v_gene: TRBV6-8
d_gene: TRBD1
CDR3nt: TGTGCCAGCACCCAGGGGGTGTCAAGGAAGCTGTTTTTT
CDR3aa: CASTQGVSRKLFF

j_gene: TRBJ2-7
abundance: .
v_gene: TRBV5-1
d_gene: .
CDR3nt: TGCGCCAGCAGCAGGACCGGGCCCCCCTACGAGCAGTACTTC
CDR3aa: CASSRTGPPYEQYF

j_gene: TRBJ1-2
abundance: .
v_gene: TRBV19
d_gene: .
CDR3nt: TGTGCCAGTAGAGAGGGGTACTCACAGGGCTACACCTTC
CDR3aa: CASREGYSQGYTF

j_gene: TRBJ1-4
abundance: medium-sized
v_gene: TRBV11-3
d_gene: .
CDR3nt: TGTGCCAGCAGCTTAGTCTCTGGGACAAGAAATGAAAAACTGTTTTTT
CDR3aa: CASSLVSGTRNEKLFF

j_gene: TRBJ1-4
abundance: .
v_gene: TRBV19
d_gene: .
CDR3nt: TGTGCCAGTAGCGACAGATTTAATGAAAAACTGTTTTTT
CDR3aa: CASSDRFNEKLFF